These 20 T cell receptor beta chains came from one sample sequenced in a study of shared clonotypes between healthy human individuals. Repertoires were generated with immunoSEQ multiplex PCR, while TCRdb's copy carries only in-frame clones and drops some. The sample lists over a million clones; just under 99% were seen once. Sample: naive CD4+ T cells sorted from blood. The subset: CD45RA+ positively selected. These receptors were collected from a young man in good health.

The chain uses TRBV6-5 and TRBJ2-7; D not resolved. V was pared by 5 bases and J by 6 bases, with 20 bases between. Looked up from germline, CDR1 is MNHEY and CDR2 is SVGAGI. This CDR3 is built from 15 residues. The CDR3 nucleotides are TGTGCCAGCAGTGCCATACAGTCAAAGGAGAGCGAGCAGTACTTC. It translates to CASSAIQSKESEQYF.

V gene TRBV28 combines with J gene TRBJ1-5; D is undetermined. Germline CDR1 reads MDHEN; CDR2 reads SYDVKM. The V and J ends lost 4 bases and 0 bases respectively, with 10 bases between them. This CDR3 is 15 amino acids long. As DNA, the CDR3 is TGTGCCAGCAGTTCGCGGGATTATAGCAATCAGCCCCAGCATTTT. Residues: CASSSRDYSNQPQHF.

The J gene is TRBJ1-1, the V gene TRBV9; tentative D call: TRBD1 (5 bases). Trimming left V 5 bases short and J 5 bases short, with 19 bases between. This CDR3 region has 15 residues. CDR1 is SGDLS, CDR2 YYNGEE, per germline. CDR3: CASSGSSRTSTEAFF. In DNA, the CDR3 is TGTGCCAGCAGTGGGAGCTCGCGGACATCGACTGAAGCTTTCTTT.

The chain combines TRBV19 with TRBJ2-1; 8 bases are a match to TRBD2. Germline V gives CDR1 LNHDA, CDR2 SQIVND (reference sequence). CDR3 length: 19 amino acids. J lost 7 bases, V lost 4 bases, and 21 bases had no gene match. The CDR3 sequence is CASSTRLGPLPGGPNEQFF. In DNA form, the CDR3 reads TGTGCCAGTAGTACAAGACTGGGCCCTTTACCGGGAGGGCCGAATGAGCAGTTCTTC.

The V and J genes are TRBV7-2 and TRBJ2-7; D gene unclear. Germline assignment: CDR1 SGHTA and CDR2 FQGNSA. The CDR3 sequence is 12 residues long. V shed 4 bases and J shed 2 bases, with 6 bases lying between them. The chain's CDR3 is CASSSPTYEQYF. For the CDR3, the DNA is TGTGCCAGCAGCTCCCCAACCTACGAGCAGTACTTC.

The rearrangement links TRBV19 to TRBJ2-4; D gene ambiguous. Trimming shortened V by 0 bases and J by 0 bases, and 6 bases separated the two germline ends. The germline gives CDR1 LNHDA, CDR2 SQIVND (reference sequence). The CDR3 has 15 residues. Here the CDR3 reads CASSIERLAKNIQYF. The CDR3 nucleotides are TGTGCCAGTAGTATAGAGAGGCTAGCCAAAAACATTCAGTACTTC.

The chain joins TRBV14 to TRBJ2-7; 11 bases align to TRBD2. The CDR3 contains 17 residues. Germline loops: CDR1 SGHDN, CDR2 FVKESK. The V gene end was trimmed by 4 bases and the J gene end by 3 bases; junction bases not matched to a gene: 11. In DNA, the CDR3 is TGTGCCAGCAGCCGAGGGACTAGCGGAACTTGGGGCTACGAGCAGTACTTC. It codes for CASSRGTSGTWGYEQYF.

Comment on this clone: The junction differs from germline at one of its ends, possibly a read error. CDR3 bases: TGCGCCAACAGTGAGTGGCCAGGGAGCTCCTACGAGCAGTACTTC. This codes for CANSEWPGSSYEQYF. The chain joins TRBV10-1 to TRBJ2-7; D may match TRBD1 or TRBD2 (5 bases each). Germline V gives CDR1 WNHNN, CDR2 SYGVQD (reference sequence). The CDR3 is 15 residues long.

This chain uses TRBV21-1 with TRBJ2-7; the table's D call of TRBD2 was not tested on the DNA. TRBV21-1 is a pseudogene. This CDR3 region has 12 residues. CDR3 sequence (DNA): TGTGCCAGCAGCAAAGCTCGGTACGAGCAGTACTTC. Its protein product is CASSKARYEQYF.

V gene TRBV6-1 combines with J gene TRBJ2-3, with a weak D call TRBD1 (6 bases). The germline V gene has CDR1 MNHNS and CDR2 SASEGT. This CDR3 is 14 amino acids long. The V and J ends lost 8 bases and 3 bases respectively, with 15 bases between them. CDR3 residues: CASALTGTTDTQYF. In DNA, the CDR3 is TGTGCCAGCGCCCTGACAGGTACAACAGATACGCAGTATTTT.

This chain joins TRBV11-2 and TRBJ1-1; D is unclear. This CDR3 is 13 amino acids long. Between the trimmed V and J ends, which lost 5 bases and 0 bases, there was a span of 7 bases. Per the germline V gene, CDR1 is SGHAT and CDR2 is FQNNGV. CDR3 sequence: CASSRDLNTEAFF. The CDR3 DNA sequence: TGTGCCAGCAGCCGCGACCTGAACACTGAAGCTTTCTTT.

The V and J genes are TRBV5-1 and TRBJ2-7; D unresolved. The CDR3 has 14 amino acids. The V end was cut by 1 base, the J end by 0 bases, with 8 bases between. Germline loops: CDR1 SGHRS, CDR2 YFSETQ. The CDR3 nucleotides are TGCGCCAGCAGCTTGTTGTTAGGCTCCTACGAGCAGTACTTC. Its protein product is CASSLLLGSYEQYF. Using reference TRBV5-1 and TRBJ2-7 for the parts outside the CDR3, the full variable domain is KAGVTQTPRYLIKTRGQQVTLSCSPISGHRSVSWYQQTPGQGLQFLFEYFSETQRNKGNFPGRFSGRQFSNSRSEMNVSTLELGDSALYLCASSLLLGSYEQYFGPGTRLTVT.

The V call is TRBV5-4, the J call TRBJ2-5; tentative D call: TRBD2 (5 bases). CDR1 and CDR2 from the germline V gene are SGHNT and YYREEE (reference sequence). The CDR3 has 15 residues. The ends were cut back, 6 bases at V and 5 bases at J, with 20 bases in the middle. The CDR3 DNA is TGTGCCAGCAACCCATCCCCTAGCCGAGGGGAGACCCAGTACTTC. It translates to CASNPSPSRGETQYF.

In the case of this clone: Within the sample, other DNA sequences also encode this same CDR3. The rearrangement uses TRBV19 and TRBJ2-1; D gene unclear. The V and J ends lost 1 base and 5 bases respectively, with 6 bases between them. Per the germline V gene, CDR1 is LNHDA and CDR2 is SQIVND (reference sequence). The CDR3 has 13 amino acids. The CDR3: CASSIGSNNEQFF. In nucleotides, the CDR3 is TGTGCCAGTAGTATAGGAAGTAACAATGAGCAGTTCTTC. Full variable domain (rest looked up from reference TRBV19 and TRBJ2-1): DGGITQSPKYLFRKEGQNVTLSCEQNLNHDAMYWYRQDPGQGLRLIYYSQIVNDFQKGDIAEGYSVSREKKESFPLTVTSAQKNPTAFYLCASSIGSNNEQFFGPGTRLTVL.

This chain links TRBV27 with TRBJ2-2; the D is unclear. The germline CDR1 and CDR2 sequences are MNHEY and SMNVEV (reference sequence). The ends were cut back, 5 bases at V and 7 bases at J, with 17 bases in the middle. This CDR3 spans 15 amino acids. CDR3 bases: TGTGCCAGCAGTATACCGGCGGCACTCAACGGGGAGCTGTTTTTT. Residues: CASSIPAALNGELFF.

The J gene is TRBJ2-7, the V gene TRBV4-1, with D possibly matching TRBD1 (6 bases). This CDR3 comprises 15 residues. Germline CDR1 and CDR2: MGHRA and YSYEKL. Trimming took 1 base from V and 2 from J, leaving 12 bases between them. The CDR3 DNA sequence: TGCGCCAGCAGCCAAGGCGACAGGAGAACCTACGAGCAGTACTTC. Its translation: CASSQGDRRTYEQYF.

This chain uses TRBV5-1 with TRBJ2-6; D unresolved. Germline CDR1 SGHRS, CDR2 YFSETQ. V was cut by 5 bases and J by 3 bases, with 9 bases left in between. The CDR3 has 14 amino acids. This CDR3 is CASREVGGANVLTF. The CDR3 DNA is TGCGCCAGCAGGGAAGTAGGTGGGGCCAACGTCCTGACTTTC.

The chain uses TRBV14 and TRBJ2-7; the D is unclear. The V gene lost 3 bases and the J gene lost 5 bases, with 5 bases spanning the gap. Germline CDR1 SGHDN, CDR2 FVKESK. CDR3 size: 11 residues. The CDR3 protein is CASSHTHEQYF. The CDR3 DNA reads TGTGCCAGCAGCCATACCCACGAGCAGTACTTC.

The V call is TRBV6-1, the J call TRBJ2-1; TRBD1 agrees at 11 bases. V shed 3 bases, J shed 0 bases, and the junction held 4 bases outside the gene matches. CDR3 length: 17 residues. CDR1 is MNHNS, CDR2 SASEGT, per germline. The CDR3 is CASSDFGTGGSYNEQFF. For the CDR3, the DNA is TGTGCCAGCAGTGACTTTGGGACAGGGGGCTCCTACAATGAGCAGTTCTTC.

J is TRBJ1-3 and V is TRBV7-9; no clear D gene. In germline, CDR1 is SEHNR, CDR2 FQNEAQ (reference sequence). V dropped 1 base and J dropped 0 bases, with 7 bases sitting between them. The CDR3 consists of 15 residues. CDR3 sequence reads: CASSLEIDSGNTIYF. The CDR3 DNA follows: TGTGCCAGCAGCTTAGAAATAGACTCTGGAAACACCATATATTTT. Combining the CDR3 with reference TRBV7-9 and TRBJ1-3 gives the whole variable domain DTGVSQNPRHKITKRGQNVTFRCDPISEHNRLYWYRQTLGQGPEFLTYFQNEAQLEKSRLLSDRFSAERPKGSFSTLEIQRTEQGDSAMYLCASSLEIDSGNTIYFGEGSWLTVV.